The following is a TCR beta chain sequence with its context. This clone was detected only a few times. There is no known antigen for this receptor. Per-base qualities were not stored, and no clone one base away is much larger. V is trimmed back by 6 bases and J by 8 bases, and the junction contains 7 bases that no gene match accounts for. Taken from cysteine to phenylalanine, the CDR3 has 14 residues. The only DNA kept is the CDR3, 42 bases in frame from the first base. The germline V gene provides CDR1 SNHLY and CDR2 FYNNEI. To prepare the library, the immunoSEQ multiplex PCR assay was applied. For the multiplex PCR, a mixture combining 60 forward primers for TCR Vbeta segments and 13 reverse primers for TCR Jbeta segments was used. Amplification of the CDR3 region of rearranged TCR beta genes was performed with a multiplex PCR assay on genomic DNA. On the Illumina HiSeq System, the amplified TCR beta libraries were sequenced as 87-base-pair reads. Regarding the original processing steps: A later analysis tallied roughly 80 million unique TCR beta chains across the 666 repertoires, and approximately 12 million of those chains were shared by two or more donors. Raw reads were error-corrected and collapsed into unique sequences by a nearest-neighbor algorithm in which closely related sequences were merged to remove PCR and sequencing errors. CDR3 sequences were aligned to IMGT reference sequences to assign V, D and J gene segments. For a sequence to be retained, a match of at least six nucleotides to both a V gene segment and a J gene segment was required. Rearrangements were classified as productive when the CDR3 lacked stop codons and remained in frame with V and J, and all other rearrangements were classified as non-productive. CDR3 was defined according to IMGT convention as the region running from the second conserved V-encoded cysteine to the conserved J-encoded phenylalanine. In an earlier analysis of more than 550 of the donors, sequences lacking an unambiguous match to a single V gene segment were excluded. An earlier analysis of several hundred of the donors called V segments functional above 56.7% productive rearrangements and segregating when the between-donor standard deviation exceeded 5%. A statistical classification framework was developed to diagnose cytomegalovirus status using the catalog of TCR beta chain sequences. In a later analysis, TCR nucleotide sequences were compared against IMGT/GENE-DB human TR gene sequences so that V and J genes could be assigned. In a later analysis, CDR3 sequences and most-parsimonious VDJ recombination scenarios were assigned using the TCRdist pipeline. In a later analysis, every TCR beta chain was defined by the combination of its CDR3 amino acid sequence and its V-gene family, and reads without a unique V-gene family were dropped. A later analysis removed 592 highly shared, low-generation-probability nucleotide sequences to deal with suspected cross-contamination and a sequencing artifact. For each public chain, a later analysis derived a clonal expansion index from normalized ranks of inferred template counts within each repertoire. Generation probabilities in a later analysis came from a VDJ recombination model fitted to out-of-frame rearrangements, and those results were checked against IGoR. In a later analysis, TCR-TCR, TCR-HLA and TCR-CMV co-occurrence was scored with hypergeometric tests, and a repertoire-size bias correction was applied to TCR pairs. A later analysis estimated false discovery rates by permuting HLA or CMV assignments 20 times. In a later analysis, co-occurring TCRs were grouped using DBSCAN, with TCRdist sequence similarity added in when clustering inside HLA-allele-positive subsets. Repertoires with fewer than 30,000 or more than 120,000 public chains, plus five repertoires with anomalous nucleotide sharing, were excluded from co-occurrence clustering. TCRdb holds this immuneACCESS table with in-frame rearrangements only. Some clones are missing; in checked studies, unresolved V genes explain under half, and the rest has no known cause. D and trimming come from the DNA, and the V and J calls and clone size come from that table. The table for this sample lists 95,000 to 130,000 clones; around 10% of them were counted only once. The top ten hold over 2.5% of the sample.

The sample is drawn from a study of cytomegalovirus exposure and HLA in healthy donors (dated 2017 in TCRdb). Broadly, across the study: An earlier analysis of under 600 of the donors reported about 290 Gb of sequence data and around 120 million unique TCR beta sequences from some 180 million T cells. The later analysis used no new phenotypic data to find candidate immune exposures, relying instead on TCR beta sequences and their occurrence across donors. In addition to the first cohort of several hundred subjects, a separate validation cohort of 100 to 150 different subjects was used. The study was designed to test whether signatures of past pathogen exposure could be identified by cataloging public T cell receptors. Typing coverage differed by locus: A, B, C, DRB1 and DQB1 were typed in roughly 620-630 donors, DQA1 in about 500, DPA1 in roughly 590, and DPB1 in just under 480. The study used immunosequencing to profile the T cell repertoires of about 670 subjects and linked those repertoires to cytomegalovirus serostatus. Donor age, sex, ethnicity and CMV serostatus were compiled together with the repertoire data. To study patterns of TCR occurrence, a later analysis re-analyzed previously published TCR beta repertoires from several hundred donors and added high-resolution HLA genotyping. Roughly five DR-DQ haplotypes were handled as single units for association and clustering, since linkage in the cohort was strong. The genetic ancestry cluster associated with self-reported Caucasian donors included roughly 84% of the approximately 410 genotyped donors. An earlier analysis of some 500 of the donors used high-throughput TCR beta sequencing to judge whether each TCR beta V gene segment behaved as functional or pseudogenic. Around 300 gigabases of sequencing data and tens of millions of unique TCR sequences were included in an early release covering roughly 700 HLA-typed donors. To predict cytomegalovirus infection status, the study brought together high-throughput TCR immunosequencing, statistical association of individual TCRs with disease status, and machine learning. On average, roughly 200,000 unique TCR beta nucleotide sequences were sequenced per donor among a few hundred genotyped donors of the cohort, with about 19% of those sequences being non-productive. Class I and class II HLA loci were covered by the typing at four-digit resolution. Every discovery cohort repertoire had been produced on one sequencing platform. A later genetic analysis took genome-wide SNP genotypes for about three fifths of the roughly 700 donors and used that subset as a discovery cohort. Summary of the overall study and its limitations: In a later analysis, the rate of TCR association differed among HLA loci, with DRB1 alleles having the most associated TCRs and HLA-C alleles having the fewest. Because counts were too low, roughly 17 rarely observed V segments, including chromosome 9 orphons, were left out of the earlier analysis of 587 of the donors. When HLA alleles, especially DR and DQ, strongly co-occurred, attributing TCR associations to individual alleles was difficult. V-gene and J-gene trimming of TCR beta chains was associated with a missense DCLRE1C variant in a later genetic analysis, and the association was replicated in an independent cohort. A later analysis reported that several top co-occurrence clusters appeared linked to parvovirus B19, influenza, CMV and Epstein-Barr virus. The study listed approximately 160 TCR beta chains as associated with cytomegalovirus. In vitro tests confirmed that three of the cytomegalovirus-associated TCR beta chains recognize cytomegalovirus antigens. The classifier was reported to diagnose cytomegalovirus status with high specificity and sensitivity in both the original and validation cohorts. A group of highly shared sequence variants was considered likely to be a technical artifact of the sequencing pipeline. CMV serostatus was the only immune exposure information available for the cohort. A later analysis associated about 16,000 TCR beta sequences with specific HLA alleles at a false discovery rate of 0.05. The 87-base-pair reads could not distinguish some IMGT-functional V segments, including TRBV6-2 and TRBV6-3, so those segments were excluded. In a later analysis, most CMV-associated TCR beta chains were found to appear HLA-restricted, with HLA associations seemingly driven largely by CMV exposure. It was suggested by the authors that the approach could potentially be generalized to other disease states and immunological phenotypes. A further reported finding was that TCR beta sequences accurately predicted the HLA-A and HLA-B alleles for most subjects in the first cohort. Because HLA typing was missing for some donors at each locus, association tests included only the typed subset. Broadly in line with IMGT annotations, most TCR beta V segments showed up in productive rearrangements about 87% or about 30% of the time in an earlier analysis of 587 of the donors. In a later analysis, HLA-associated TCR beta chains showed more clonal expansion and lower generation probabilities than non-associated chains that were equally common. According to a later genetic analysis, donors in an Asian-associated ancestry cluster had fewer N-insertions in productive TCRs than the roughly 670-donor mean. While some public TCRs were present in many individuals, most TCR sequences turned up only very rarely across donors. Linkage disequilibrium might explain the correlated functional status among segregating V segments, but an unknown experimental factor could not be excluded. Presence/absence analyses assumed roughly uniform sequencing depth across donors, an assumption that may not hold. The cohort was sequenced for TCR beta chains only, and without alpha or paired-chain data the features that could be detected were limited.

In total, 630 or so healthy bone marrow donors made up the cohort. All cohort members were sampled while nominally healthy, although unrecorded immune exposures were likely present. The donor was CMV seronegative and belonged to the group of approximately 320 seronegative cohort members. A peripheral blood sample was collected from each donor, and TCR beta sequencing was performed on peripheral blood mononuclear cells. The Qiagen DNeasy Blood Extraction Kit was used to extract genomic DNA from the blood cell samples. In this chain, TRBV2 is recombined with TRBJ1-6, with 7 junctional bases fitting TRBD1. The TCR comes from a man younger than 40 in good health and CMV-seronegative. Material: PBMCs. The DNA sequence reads TGTGCCAGCAGCACCGGGACAGAGTATTCACCCCTCCACTTT. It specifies CASSTGTEYSPLHF.